Described below is a single TCR beta chain sequence and its context. The data derive from a study of blood T cell repertoires in COVID-19. The CDR3 is 13 residues long. The ends were cut back, 0 bases at V and 7 bases at J, with 9 bases in the middle. Germline CDR1 and CDR2: SEHNR and FQNEAQ (reference sequence). TCRdb's copy holds only in-frame clones and misses some; the assay was immunoSEQ multiplex PCR. The sample shows fewer than 200,000 clones, 83% of them seen only once. Source material: PBMCs or T cells enriched from blood (not recorded which). This TCR was sampled from a woman aged 50 to 60 who had recovered from COVID-19. This chain connects TRBV7-9 to TRBJ1-2; D uncertain. CDR3 amino acids: CASSLATRGGYTF. CDR3 bases: TGTGCCAGCAGCTTAGCGACTAGAGGTGGCTACACCTTC.